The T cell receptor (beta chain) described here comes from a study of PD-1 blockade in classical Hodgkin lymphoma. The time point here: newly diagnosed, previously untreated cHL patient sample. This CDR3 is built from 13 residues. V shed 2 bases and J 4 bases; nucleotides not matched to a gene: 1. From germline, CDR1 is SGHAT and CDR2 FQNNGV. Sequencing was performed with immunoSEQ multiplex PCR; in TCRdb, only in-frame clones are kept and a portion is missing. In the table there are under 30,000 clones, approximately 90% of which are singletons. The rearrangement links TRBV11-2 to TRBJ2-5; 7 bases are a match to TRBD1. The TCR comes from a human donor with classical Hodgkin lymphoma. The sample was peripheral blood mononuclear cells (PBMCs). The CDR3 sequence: CASSLPGGETQYF. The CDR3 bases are TGTGCCAGCAGCTTACCAGGGGGAGAGACCCAGTACTTC.